The TCR beta chain described here comes from a study of blood T cell repertoires in COVID-19. This table comes from immunoSEQ multiplex PCR, and its TCRdb copy is limited to in-frame clones, with some not included. This table holds 200,000 to 300,000 clones, around 85% found once. Germline V gene sequence: CDR1 MNHEY, CDR2 SVGAGI. Trimming took 5 bases from V and 7 from J; bases not matched to a gene: 4. The CDR3 is 15 residues long. The rearrangement joins TRBV6-5 to TRBJ2-1; 14 positions agree with TRBD2. This clonotype originated in a woman between 40 and 50 years old with acute COVID-19. Sequencing was done on a sample of PBMCs or T cells enriched from blood (not recorded which). CDR3 region: CASSPGLAGDNEQFF. In DNA form, the CDR3 reads TGTGCCAGCAGTCCGGGACTAGCGGGAGATAATGAGCAGTTCTTC.